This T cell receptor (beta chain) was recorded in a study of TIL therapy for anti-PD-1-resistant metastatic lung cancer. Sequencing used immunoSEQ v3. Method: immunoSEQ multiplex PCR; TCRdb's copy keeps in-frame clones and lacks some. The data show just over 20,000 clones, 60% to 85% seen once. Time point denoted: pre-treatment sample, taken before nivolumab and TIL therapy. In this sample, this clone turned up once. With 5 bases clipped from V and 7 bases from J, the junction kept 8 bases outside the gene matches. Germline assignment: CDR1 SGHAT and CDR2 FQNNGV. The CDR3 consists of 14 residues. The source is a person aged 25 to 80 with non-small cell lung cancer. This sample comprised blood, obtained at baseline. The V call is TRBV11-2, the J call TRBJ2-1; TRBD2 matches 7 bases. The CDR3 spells CASSRAGVVNEQFF. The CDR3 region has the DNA TGTGCCAGCAGCCGGGCGGGAGTGGTTAATGAGCAGTTCTTC. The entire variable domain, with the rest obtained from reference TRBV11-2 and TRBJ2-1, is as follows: EAGVAQSPRYKIIEKRQSVAFWCNPISGHATLYWYQQILGQGPKLLIQFQNNGVVDDSQLPKDRFSAERLKGVDSTLKIQPAKLEDSAVYLCASSRAGVVNEQFFGPGTRLTVL.